What follows are 30 T cell receptor beta chains derived from one specimen sequenced in a study of cytomegalovirus exposure and HLA in healthy donors (dated by TCRdb to the late 2010s). The library was made by the immunoSEQ multiplex PCR assay. The multiplex PCR relied on a mix of 60 forward primers for TCR Vbeta segments and 13 reverse primers for TCR Jbeta segments. TCRdb took this table from immuneACCESS and kept in-frame rearrangements with V and J called. Such tables lack part of the clones; where checked against another copy, unresolved V genes explain under half of the gap, and the rest is unexplained. The sample contains around 220,000 clones, about 80% of them found a single time. Around 1.5% of the sample rests with the top ten. Sequences were obtained from PBMCs. These receptors were obtained from a girl aged 5-17 years in good health and CMV-seronegative.

The V and J genes are TRBV28 and TRBJ2-3; the D gene is possibly TRBD1 (6 bases). With 7 bases removed from V and 6 bases from J, the gap between germline ends came to 11 bases. This CDR3 contains 12 residues. Germline assignment: CDR1 MDHEN and CDR2 SYDVKM. The CDR3 DNA follows: TGTGCCAGCAACTCTAGGGGGGATACGCAGTATTTT. This encodes CASNSRGDTQYF.

Only one count was recorded for this clone. The J gene is TRBJ1-2, the V gene TRBV9; D uncertain. Germline lookup yields CDR1 SGDLS and CDR2 YYNGEE. Trimming left V 4 bases short and J 4 bases short, with 17 bases between. This CDR3 has 15 amino acids. CDR3 in DNA: TGTGCCAGCAGCCCAGGCCGATTGATCGGCTATGGCTACACCTTC. It specifies CASSPGRLIGYGYTF.

This chain connects TRBV28 to TRBJ2-5, with 10 bases lining up with TRBD1. Germline CDR1 and CDR2: MDHEN and SYDVKM. The junction had 6 bases not matched to a gene; V was cut back by 6 bases and J by 5 bases. The CDR3 has 14 amino acids. CDR3 residues: CASRGDRGGETQYF. In DNA, the CDR3 is TGTGCCAGCAGGGGGGACAGGGGAGGCGAGACCCAGTACTTC.

V and J are TRBV7-9 and TRBJ1-2; maybe TRBD1 (6 bases). V was clipped by 5 bases and J by 2 bases, with 12 bases between them. CDR3 size: 14 residues. Germline lookup yields CDR1 SEHNR and CDR2 FQNEAQ (reference sequence). CDR3 sequence: CASSQQGPNYGYTF. CDR3 coding DNA: TGTGCCAGCAGCCAACAGGGACCCAACTATGGCTACACCTTC. Supplemented by reference TRBV7-9 and TRBJ1-2, the full variable domain reads DTGVSQNPRHKITKRGQNVTFRCDPISEHNRLYWYRQTLGQGPEFLTYFQNEAQLEKSRLLSDRFSAERPKGSFSTLEIQRTEQGDSAMYLCASSQQGPNYGYTFGSGTRLTVV.

The chain carries TRBV30 and TRBJ2-3; D remains ambiguous. This CDR3 spans 13 amino acids. Trimming stripped 4 bases from V and 1 base from J, with 9 bases between. From germline, CDR1 is GTSNPN and CDR2 SVGIG (reference sequence). The CDR3 loop reads CAWTGPGTDTQYF. In DNA, the CDR3 is TGTGCCTGGACAGGCCCGGGCACAGATACGCAGTATTTT.

The chain links TRBV4-2 to TRBJ2-3; 8 bases map to TRBD2. V was pared by 0 bases and J by 1 base, with 6 bases of the junction left unmatched. Germline values: CDR1 LGHNA, CDR2 YNFKEQ. There are 17 residues in the CDR3. The CDR3 spells CASSQEALSGGTDTQYF. The CDR3 DNA reads as TGTGCCAGCAGCCAAGAAGCGCTTAGCGGGGGCACAGATACGCAGTATTTT.

This chain joins TRBV5-1 and TRBJ2-4; D unclear. The germline V gene encodes CDR1 SGHRS and CDR2 YFSETQ. V was pared by 2 bases and J by 0 bases, with 18 bases between. The CDR3 has 18 amino acids. The CDR3 sequence is CASSFGLERLLAKNIQYF. Written as DNA, the CDR3 is TGCGCCAGCAGCTTTGGTTTGGAGCGCCTACTAGCCAAAAACATTCAGTACTTC.

The V and J genes are TRBV30 and TRBJ2-7, with 7 bases that match TRBD2. Germline trimming cut 1 base from V and 1 base from J; bases unmatched to any gene: 7. CDR3 length: 15 amino acids. Germline V gene lookup returns CDR1 GTSNPN and CDR2 SVGIG (reference sequence). Here the CDR3 DNA reads TGTGCCTGGAGTGGGGGAGGGGTTGTGTCCTACGAGCAGTACTTC. It specifies CAWSGGGVVSYEQYF.

The chain is built from TRBV7-3 and TRBJ2-3, with 12 bases aligning to TRBD2. J was trimmed by 8 bases and V by 8 bases; bases with no gene match: 5. The CDR3 runs to 13 residues. Germline-derived CDR1 and CDR2 are SGHTA and FQGTGA. CDR3 region: CASASGGGSTQYF. For the CDR3, the DNA is TGTGCCAGCGCTAGCGGGGGGGGATCTACGCAGTATTTT.

This clone came up once. The V and J genes are TRBV7-3 and TRBJ2-1; D possibly corresponds to TRBD2 (7 bases). The germline V and J ends were trimmed by 2 bases and 4 bases, with 18 bases remaining between them. The CDR3 has 17 amino acids. Germline V gene data show CDR1 as SGHTA and CDR2 as FQGTGA. CDR3: CASSLHGQSGIYNEQFF. The DNA for the CDR3 is TGTGCCAGCAGCTTACACGGACAGAGCGGGATATACAATGAGCAGTTCTTC. The complete variable domain, with remaining parts taken from reference TRBV7-3 and TRBJ2-1, reads GAGVSQTPSNKVTEKGKYVELRCDPISGHTALYWYRQSLGQGPEFLIYFQGTGAADDSGLPNDRFFAVRPEGSVSTLKIQRTERGDSAVYLCASSLHGQSGIYNEQFFGPGTRLTVL.

This clone was seen a handful of times. The chain joins TRBV27 to TRBJ1-2, with 9 bases aligning to TRBD1. The junction had 5 bases not matched to a gene; V was cut back by 7 bases and J by 2 bases. Germline V CDR1 and CDR2: MNHEY, SMNVEV (reference sequence). The CDR3 contains 14 residues. DNA for the CDR3: TGTGCCAGCACCTCGGGACAGGGAAACTATGGCTACACCTTC. It encodes CASTSGQGNYGYTF.

The chain uses TRBV14 and TRBJ1-2; D might be TRBD1 (5 bases). CDR3 length: 14 residues. CDR1 SGHDN and CDR2 FVKESK come from the germline V gene. V was pared by 7 bases and J by 7 bases, with 19 bases between. The CDR3: CASTRFDSSSGYTF. CDR3 nucleotides: TGTGCCAGCACCAGATTTGACAGCTCCAGTGGCTACACCTTC.

This chain joins TRBV2 and TRBJ1-3; TRBD1 might be the D (5 bases). This CDR3 region has 11 residues. V shed 6 bases and J shed 14 bases, with 14 bases lying between them. Germline values: CDR1 SNHLY, CDR2 FYNNEI. The CDR3 here is CASSEQALLYF. The CDR3 DNA reads as TGTGCCAGCAGCGAACAGGCCCTCCTATATTTT.

This clone was seen more than once but under ten times. DNA for the CDR3: TGTGCCAGCAGCTGGGGTACAGGGTCACAGGGCTACACCTTC. Encoded protein: CASSWGTGSQGYTF. The genes are TRBV5-6 and TRBJ1-2, with D possibly being TRBD1 (6 bases). The CDR3 runs to 14 residues. Germline V gene lookup returns CDR1 SGHDT and CDR2 YYEEEE. Trimming cost V 3 bases and J 8 bases, with 17 bases left between them.

The genes are TRBV11-2 and TRBJ2-7; no clear D. There are 15 residues in the CDR3. Trimming left V 0 bases short and J 0 bases short, with 9 bases between. Germline V gives CDR1 SGHAT, CDR2 FQNNGV. CDR3 residues: CASSLEAGSSYEQYF. The CDR3 region has the DNA TGTGCCAGCAGCTTAGAAGCCGGTTCCTCCTACGAGCAGTACTTC.

This clone was found once. The CDR3 loop is CASSIDASGRTRNNEQFF. The CDR3 region has the DNA TGTGCCAGTAGTATAGACGCTAGCGGGAGGACCCGAAACAATGAGCAGTTCTTC. V usage is TRBV19 and J usage is TRBJ2-1; TRBD2 agrees at 11 bases. The V segment lost 0 bases and the J segment 5 bases; nucleotides outside the gene matches: 9. The CDR3 loop spans 18 amino acids. Per germline, CDR1 LNHDA and CDR2 SQIVND (reference sequence).

In DNA, the CDR3 is TGTGCCACCAGCAGAGACCGAGGGCAGCCCCAGCATTTT. It translates to CATSRDRGQPQHF. The chain recombines TRBV15 with TRBJ1-5; D ambiguous. Trimming pared 0 bases from V and 7 bases from J, leaving 7 bases between. There are 13 residues in the CDR3. The V gene's germline CDR1 is LNHNV and CDR2 YYDKDF (reference sequence).

The rearrangement links TRBV28 to TRBJ1-4; TRBD1 matches 7 bases. The V and J ends lost 7 bases and 8 bases, in that order; junction bases with no gene match: 10. The CDR3 is made up of 14 amino acids. Germline CDR1 is MDHEN and CDR2 is SYDVKM. The CDR3 bases are TGTGCCAGCAATGACGGGACAGCCCTAGAAAAACTGTTTTTT. It encodes CASNDGTALEKLFF.

V and J are TRBV5-3 and TRBJ2-7; D remains ambiguous. TRBV5-3 is given ORF status, its function remaining uncertain. The CDR3 has 13 amino acids. The V and J ends lost 0 bases and 3 bases respectively, with 7 bases between them. In DNA form, the CDR3 reads TGTGCCAGAAGCTTGGGGCATCTCTACGAGCAGTACTTC. The encoded protein is CARSLGHLYEQYF.

This chain uses TRBV25-1 with TRBJ1-1, with 8 bases aligning to TRBD1. The germline V gene encodes CDR1 MGHDK and CDR2 SYGVNS. The CDR3 is 18 amino acids. V lost 2 bases to trimming and J lost 1 base; unmatched junction nucleotides: 12. CDR3 region: CASSEGRTGRARNTEAFF. The CDR3 DNA sequence: TGTGCCAGCAGTGAAGGAAGGACAGGGAGGGCCCGGAACACTGAAGCTTTCTTT.

J is TRBJ2-3 and V is TRBV5-1, with D perhaps TRBD2 (5 bases). V shed 3 bases and J shed 5 bases, with 19 bases lying between them. From germline, CDR1 is SGHRS and CDR2 YFSETQ. This CDR3 comprises 16 residues. CDR3 sequence: CASSSVLAAARDTQYF. The DNA for the CDR3 is TGCGCCAGCAGCTCCGTCCTAGCAGCGGCGCGAGATACGCAGTATTTT. Full variable domain (remainder filled in from reference TRBV5-1 and TRBJ2-3): KAGVTQTPRYLIKTRGQQVTLSCSPISGHRSVSWYQQTPGQGLQFLFEYFSETQRNKGNFPGRFSGRQFSNSRSEMNVSTLELGDSALYLCASSSVLAAARDTQYFGPGTRLTVL.

The genes are TRBV4-1 and TRBJ2-1; 8 bases are a match to TRBD2. V was clipped by 2 bases and J by 7 bases; unmatched bases: 16. This CDR3 has 18 amino acids. In germline, CDR1 is MGHRA, CDR2 YSYEKL. The CDR3 DNA reads as TGCGCCAGCAGCCAACTACGTTGGATAAGCGGGAGTAAAAATGAGCAGTTCTTC. Translated, it gives CASSQLRWISGSKNEQFF.

This clone was counted between two and nine times. V gene TRBV6-1 combines with J gene TRBJ1-1; 9 bases align to TRBD1. CDR3 size: 17 residues. Germline-derived CDR1 and CDR2 are MNHNS and SASEGT. V lost 4 bases and J lost 1; bases outside the gene matches: 10. The CDR3 is CASSARTWDRANTEAFF. In nucleotides, the CDR3 is TGTGCCAGCAGTGCACGCACCTGGGACAGGGCGAACACTGAAGCTTTCTTT.

This chain uses TRBV6-1 with TRBJ1-2; maybe TRBD1 (5 bases). The CDR3 consists of 14 residues. The V end was cut by 1 base, the J end by 4 bases, with 10 bases between. Germline loops: CDR1 MNHNS, CDR2 SASEGT. In nucleotides, the CDR3 is TGTGCCAGCAGTGAAGGGGGGGGTCTCTATGGCTACACCTTC. Translated, it gives CASSEGGGLYGYTF.

Concerning this clone itself: The junction departs from the called germline gene at one end, perhaps through a read error. The sample contains more than one DNA sequence encoding this CDR3. V and J are TRBV15 and TRBJ1-5; 10 positions match TRBD1. CDR3 length equals 15 residues. Germline loops: CDR1 LNHNV, CDR2 YYDKDF (reference sequence). CDR3 sequence (DNA): TGTGCCACCAGCAGAGAGACAGGGGGCAAACAGCCCCAGCATTTT. The encoded protein is CATSRETGGKQPQHF.

This clone was seen a handful of times. The gene calls are TRBV5-1 and TRBJ2-3; 8 bases fit TRBD1. The CDR3 is made up of 14 amino acids. Germline CDR1 is SGHRS and CDR2 is YFSETQ. Unmatched junction bases numbered 6, after V lost 4 bases and J lost 5 bases. The CDR3 DNA reads as TGCGCCAGCAGCCAGGGGGCACGAGAAGATACGCAGTATTTT. This encodes CASSQGAREDTQYF.

The chain uses TRBV7-3 and TRBJ2-3; D possibly corresponds to TRBD2 (6 bases). V was clipped by 5 bases and J by 2 bases, with 14 bases between them. The CDR3 runs 15 residues. The germline CDR1 and CDR2 sequences are SGHTA and FQGTGA. In DNA, the CDR3 is TGTGCCAGCAGCCGGGACTTAACGACCACAGATACGCAGTATTTT. It encodes CASSRDLTTTDTQYF.

For this clone: A junction end diverges from the germline sequence, so it may reflect a read error. CDR3 in amino acids: CASSPSGGRAGRRNEKLFF. CDR3 DNA sequence: TGTGCCAGCAGTCCCTCTGGCGGTAGGGCAGGGAGGCGCAATGAAAAGCTGTTTTTT. The chain combines TRBV28 with TRBJ1-4; D possibly corresponds to TRBD1 (5 bases). CDR3 length: 19 amino acids. In germline, CDR1 is MDHEN, CDR2 SYDVKM. The full variable domain, completed using reference TRBV28 and TRBJ1-4, is DVKVTQSSRYLVKRTGEKVFLECVQDMDHENMFWYRQDPGLGLRLIYFSYDVKMKEKGDIPEGYSVSREKKERFSLILESASTNQTSMYLCASSPSGGRAGRRNEKLFFGSGTQLSVL.

V gene TRBV6-4 combines with J gene TRBJ2-7; maybe TRBD1 (5 bases). The CDR3 runs to 17 residues. Germline lookup yields CDR1 MRHNA and CDR2 SNTAGT. V lost 2 bases and J 5 bases, leaving 22 bases between the germline ends. As DNA, the CDR3 is TGTGCCAGCAGTGACCCAGAAGAGCAGGGCGAGGCCCACGAGCAGTACTTC. It translates to CASSDPEEQGEAHEQYF.

The gene calls are TRBV5-1 and TRBJ1-1; no clear D gene. Germline assignment: CDR1 SGHRS and CDR2 YFSETQ. The CDR3 runs 16 residues. V was trimmed by 2 bases and J by 2 bases, leaving 16 bases between them. As DNA, the CDR3 is TGCGCCAGCAGCTTTGCGTTGGGCAGCAAAAACACTGAAGCTTTCTTT. Protein: CASSFALGSKNTEAFF.